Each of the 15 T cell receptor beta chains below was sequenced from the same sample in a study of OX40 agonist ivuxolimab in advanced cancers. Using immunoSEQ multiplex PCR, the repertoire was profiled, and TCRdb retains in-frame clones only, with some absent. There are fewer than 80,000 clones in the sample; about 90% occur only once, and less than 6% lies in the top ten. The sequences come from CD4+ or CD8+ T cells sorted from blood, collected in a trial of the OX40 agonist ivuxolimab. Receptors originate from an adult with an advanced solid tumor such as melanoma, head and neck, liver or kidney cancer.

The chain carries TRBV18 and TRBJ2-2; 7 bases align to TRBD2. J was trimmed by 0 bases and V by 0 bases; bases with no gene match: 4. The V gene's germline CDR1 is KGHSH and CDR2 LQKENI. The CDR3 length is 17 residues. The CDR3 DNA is TGTGCCAGCTCACCACCTTTGGGAGGGCCGAACACCGGGGAGCTGTTTTTT. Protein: CASSPPLGGPNTGELFF.

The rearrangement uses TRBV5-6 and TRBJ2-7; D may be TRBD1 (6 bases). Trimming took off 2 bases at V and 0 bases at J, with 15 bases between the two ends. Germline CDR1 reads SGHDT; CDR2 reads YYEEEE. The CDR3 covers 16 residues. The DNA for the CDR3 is TGTGCCAGCAGCTTCTACAGGGAAAATTGCTCCTACGAGCAGTACTTC. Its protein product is CASSFYRENCSYEQYF.

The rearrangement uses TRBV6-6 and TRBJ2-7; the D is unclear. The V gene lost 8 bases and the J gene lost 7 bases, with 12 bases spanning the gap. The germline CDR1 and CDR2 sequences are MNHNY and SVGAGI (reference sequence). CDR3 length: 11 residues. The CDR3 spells CASAPHGEQYF. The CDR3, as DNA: TGTGCCAGCGCGCCCCACGGGGAGCAGTACTTC.

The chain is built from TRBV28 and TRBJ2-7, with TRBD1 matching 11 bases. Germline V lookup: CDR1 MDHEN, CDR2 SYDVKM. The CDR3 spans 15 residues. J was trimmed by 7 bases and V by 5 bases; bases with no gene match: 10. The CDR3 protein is CASSLPGQGVGEQYF. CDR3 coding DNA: TGTGCCAGCAGTCTACCGGGACAGGGGGTTGGGGAGCAGTACTTC.

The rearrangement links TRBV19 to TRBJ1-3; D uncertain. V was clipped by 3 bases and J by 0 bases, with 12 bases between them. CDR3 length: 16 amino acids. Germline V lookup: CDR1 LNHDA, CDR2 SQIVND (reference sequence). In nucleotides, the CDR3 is TGTGCCAGTAGTATTACTTTCCGCTCCTCTGGAAACACCATATATTTT. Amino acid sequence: CASSITFRSSGNTIYF.

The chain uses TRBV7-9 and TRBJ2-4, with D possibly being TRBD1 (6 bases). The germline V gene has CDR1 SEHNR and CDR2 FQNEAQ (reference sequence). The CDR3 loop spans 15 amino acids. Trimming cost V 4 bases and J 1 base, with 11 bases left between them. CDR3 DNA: TGTGCCAGCAGCTCCAGGGGCGCGGCCAAAAACATTCAGTACTTC. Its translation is CASSSRGAAKNIQYF.

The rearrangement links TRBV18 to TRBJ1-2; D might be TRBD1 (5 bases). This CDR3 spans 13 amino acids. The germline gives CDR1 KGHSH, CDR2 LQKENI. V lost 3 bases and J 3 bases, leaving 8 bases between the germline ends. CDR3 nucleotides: TGTGCCAGCTCACCGTCGACAGACTATGGCTACACCTTC. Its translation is CASSPSTDYGYTF.

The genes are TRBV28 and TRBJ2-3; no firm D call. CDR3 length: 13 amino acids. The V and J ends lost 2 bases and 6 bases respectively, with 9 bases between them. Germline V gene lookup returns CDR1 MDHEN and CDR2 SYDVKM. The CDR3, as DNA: TGTGCCAGCAGTTTACTCTCGCCGGATACGCAGTATTTT. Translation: CASSLLSPDTQYF.

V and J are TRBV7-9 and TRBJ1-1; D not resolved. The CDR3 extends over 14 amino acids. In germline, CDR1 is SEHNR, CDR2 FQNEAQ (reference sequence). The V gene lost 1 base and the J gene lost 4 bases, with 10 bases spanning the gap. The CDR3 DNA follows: TGTGCCAGCAGCTTAGGTGGTTTGGGCACTGAAGCTTTCTTT. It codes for CASSLGGLGTEAFF.

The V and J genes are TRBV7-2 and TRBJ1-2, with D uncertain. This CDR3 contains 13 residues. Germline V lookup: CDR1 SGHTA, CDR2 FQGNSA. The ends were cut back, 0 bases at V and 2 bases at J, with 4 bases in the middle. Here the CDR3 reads CASSLATNYGYTF. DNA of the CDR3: TGTGCCAGCAGCTTAGCGACAAACTATGGCTACACCTTC.

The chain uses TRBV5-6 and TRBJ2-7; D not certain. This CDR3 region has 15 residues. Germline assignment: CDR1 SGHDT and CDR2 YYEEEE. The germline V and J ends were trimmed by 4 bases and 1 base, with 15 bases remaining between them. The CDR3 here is CASSPGPRKSYEQYF. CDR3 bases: TGTGCCAGCAGCCCAGGACCGAGAAAGTCCTACGAGCAGTACTTC.

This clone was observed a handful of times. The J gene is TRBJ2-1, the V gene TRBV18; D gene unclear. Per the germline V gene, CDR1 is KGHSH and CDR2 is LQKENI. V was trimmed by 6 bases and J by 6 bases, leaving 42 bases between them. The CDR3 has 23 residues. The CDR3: CASSSRLIGPSLATLLPGNEQFF. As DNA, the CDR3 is TGTGCCAGCTCGTCCCGCCTGATTGGCCCGTCACTGGCGACCCTTCTCCCCGGCAATGAGCAGTTCTTC.

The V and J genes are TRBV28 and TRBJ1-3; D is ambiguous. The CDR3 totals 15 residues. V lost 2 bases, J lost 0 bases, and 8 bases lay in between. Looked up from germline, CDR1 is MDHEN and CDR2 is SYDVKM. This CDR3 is CASSLGLRSGNTIYF. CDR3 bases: TGTGCCAGCAGTTTAGGGCTACGCTCTGGAAACACCATATATTTT.

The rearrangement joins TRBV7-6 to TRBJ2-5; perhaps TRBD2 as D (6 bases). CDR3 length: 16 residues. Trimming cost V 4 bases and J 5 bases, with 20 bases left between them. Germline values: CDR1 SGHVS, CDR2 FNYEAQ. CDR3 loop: CASSSGGGGIWETQYF. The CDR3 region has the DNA TGTGCCAGCAGCTCCGGGGGTGGCGGGATATGGGAGACCCAGTACTTC.

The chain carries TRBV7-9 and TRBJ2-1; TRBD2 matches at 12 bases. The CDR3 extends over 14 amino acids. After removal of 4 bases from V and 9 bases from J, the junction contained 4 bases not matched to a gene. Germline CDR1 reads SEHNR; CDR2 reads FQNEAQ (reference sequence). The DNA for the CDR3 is TGTGCCAGCAGCTCGGGACTAGCGGGTTCTGAGCAGTTCTTC. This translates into CASSSGLAGSEQFF.